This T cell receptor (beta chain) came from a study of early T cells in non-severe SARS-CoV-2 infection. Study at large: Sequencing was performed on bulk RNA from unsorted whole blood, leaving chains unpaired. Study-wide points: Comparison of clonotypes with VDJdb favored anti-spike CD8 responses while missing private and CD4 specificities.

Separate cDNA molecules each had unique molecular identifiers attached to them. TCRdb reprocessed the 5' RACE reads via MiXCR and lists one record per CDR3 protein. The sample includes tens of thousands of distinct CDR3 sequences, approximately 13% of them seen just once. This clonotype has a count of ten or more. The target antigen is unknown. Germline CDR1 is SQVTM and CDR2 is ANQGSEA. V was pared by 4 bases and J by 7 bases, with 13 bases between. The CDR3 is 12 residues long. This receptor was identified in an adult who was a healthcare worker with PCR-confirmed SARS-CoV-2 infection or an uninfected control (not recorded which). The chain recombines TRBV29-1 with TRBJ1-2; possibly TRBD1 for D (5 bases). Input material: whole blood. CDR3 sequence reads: CSVVEGDGGYTF. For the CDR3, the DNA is TGCAGCGTTGTAGAAGGGGATGGTGGCTACACCTTC. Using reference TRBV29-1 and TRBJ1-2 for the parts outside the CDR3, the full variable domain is SAVISQKPSRDICQRGTSLTIQCQVDSQVTMMFWYRQQPGQSLTLIATANQGSEATYESGFVIDKFPISRPNLTFSTLTVSNMSPEDSSIYLCSVVEGDGGYTFGSGTRLTVV.